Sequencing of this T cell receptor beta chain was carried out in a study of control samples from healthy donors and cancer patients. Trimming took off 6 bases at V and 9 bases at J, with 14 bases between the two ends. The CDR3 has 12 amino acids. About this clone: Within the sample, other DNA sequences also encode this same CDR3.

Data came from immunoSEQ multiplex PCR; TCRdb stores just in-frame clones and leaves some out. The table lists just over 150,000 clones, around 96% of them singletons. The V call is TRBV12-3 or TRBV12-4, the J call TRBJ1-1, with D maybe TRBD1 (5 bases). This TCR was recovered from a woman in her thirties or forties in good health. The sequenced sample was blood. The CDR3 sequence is CASSPGTGKAFF. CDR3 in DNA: TGTGCCAGCAGCCCCGGGACCGGGAAAGCTTTCTTT.